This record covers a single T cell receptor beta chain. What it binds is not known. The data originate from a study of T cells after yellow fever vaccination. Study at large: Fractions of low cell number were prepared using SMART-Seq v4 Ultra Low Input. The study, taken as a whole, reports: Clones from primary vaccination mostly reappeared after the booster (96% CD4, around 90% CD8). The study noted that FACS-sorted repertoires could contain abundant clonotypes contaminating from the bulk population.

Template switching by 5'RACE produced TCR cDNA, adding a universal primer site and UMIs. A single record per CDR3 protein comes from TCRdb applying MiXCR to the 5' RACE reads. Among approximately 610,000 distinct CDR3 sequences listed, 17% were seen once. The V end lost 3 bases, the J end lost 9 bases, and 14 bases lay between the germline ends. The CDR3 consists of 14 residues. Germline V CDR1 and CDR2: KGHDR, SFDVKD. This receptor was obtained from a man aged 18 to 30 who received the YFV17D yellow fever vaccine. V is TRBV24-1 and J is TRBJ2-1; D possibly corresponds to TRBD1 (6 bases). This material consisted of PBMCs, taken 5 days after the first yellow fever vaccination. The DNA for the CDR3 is TGTGCCACCAGTGATCTACCAACAGGGAGTGAGCAGTTCTTC. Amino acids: CATSDLPTGSEQFF.